This entry lists 28 T cell receptor beta chains sequenced from one sample in a study of blood T cell repertoires in COVID-19. Some clones are missing from TCRdb's copy, which holds only in-frame ones; the method was immunoSEQ multiplex PCR. Among some 270,000 clones listed, approximately 83% were seen once. The sequenced sample was peripheral blood. All receptors derive from a woman aged 70-85 years with acute or convalescent COVID-19.

The genes are TRBV20-1 and TRBJ2-7; D gene uncertain. The CDR3 extends over 11 amino acids. CDR1 DFQATT and CDR2 SNEGSKA come from the germline V gene (reference sequence). Deletions cut 6 bases from V and 4 bases from J, with 10 bases between. DNA of the CDR3: TGCAGTGCAAAACAGAGTTACGAGCAGTACTTC. It yields the protein CSAKQSYEQYF.

The chain has TRBV5-1 and TRBJ2-2, with TRBD1 matching over 7 bases. Trimming took 2 bases from V and 6 from J; bases not matched to a gene: 4. Germline loops: CDR1 SGHRS, CDR2 YFSETQ. This CDR3 contains 14 residues. This CDR3 is CASSLQGPAGELFF. CDR3 nucleotides: TGCGCCAGCAGCTTACAGGGGCCGGCCGGGGAGCTGTTTTTT.

The count of this clone is one. The chain links TRBV14 to TRBJ2-7, with 10 bases matching TRBD1. V was clipped by 6 bases and J by 1 base; unmatched bases: 3. The CDR3 length is 14 residues. CDR1 and CDR2 (germline): SGHDN, FVKESK. CDR3: CASRRTGGSYEQYF. The CDR3, as DNA: TGTGCCAGCAGGCGGACAGGGGGGTCCTACGAGCAGTACTTC.

The table lists this clone with a count of one. This sequence joins TRBV7-8 and TRBJ1-4; D unresolved. In germline, CDR1 is SGHVS, CDR2 FQNEAQ. The CDR3 has 14 residues. Between the trimmed V and J ends, which lost 2 bases and 1 base, there was a span of 5 bases. The CDR3: CASSLTVTNEKLFF. The CDR3 DNA sequence: TGTGCCAGCAGCTTAACTGTAACTAATGAAAAACTGTTTTTT.

With respect to this clone: The sample contains more than one DNA sequence encoding this CDR3. The V call is TRBV4-1, the J call TRBJ1-2; 7 bases fit TRBD1. This CDR3 spans 15 amino acids. CDR1 and CDR2 from the germline V gene are MGHRA and YSYEKL. V lost 0 bases, J lost 2 bases, and 3 bases stayed unmatched. CDR3 region: CASSQEGTDNYGYTF. The CDR3 DNA reads as TGCGCCAGCAGCCAAGAAGGGACAGACAACTATGGCTACACCTTC.

The chain recombines TRBV4-1 with TRBJ2-3; 7 nucleotides agree with TRBD2. Germline trimming cut 1 base from V and 3 bases from J; bases unmatched to any gene: 10. This CDR3 has 17 residues. CDR1 MGHRA and CDR2 YSYEKL come from the germline V gene. CDR3 sequence (DNA): TGCGCCAGCAGCCAAGGGGCCGGCGGGGGACCTACAGATACGCAGTATTTT. This gives the protein CASSQGAGGGPTDTQYF.

The chain joins TRBV6-6 to TRBJ2-5; 9 nucleotides align to TRBD2. The CDR3 has 15 amino acids. The junction had 5 bases not matched to a gene; V was cut back by 2 bases and J by 4 bases. Germline V lookup: CDR1 MNHNY, CDR2 SVGAGI (reference sequence). The chain's CDR3 is CASSYGGGASETQYF. Here the CDR3 DNA reads TGTGCCAGCAGTTACGGCGGGGGGGCCTCAGAGACCCAGTACTTC.

This chain uses TRBV24-1 with TRBJ2-1, with D unresolved. The V and J ends lost 3 bases and 7 bases respectively, with 3 bases between them. Germline V gives CDR1 KGHDR, CDR2 SFDVKD. CDR3 size: 11 residues. The CDR3 coding sequence is TGTGCCACCAGTGATGAGAATGAGCAGTTCTTC. Amino acids: CATSDENEQFF.

V is TRBV5-1 and J is TRBJ2-5, with a possible D match to TRBD1 (5 bases). CDR3 length: 12 amino acids. V lost 5 bases and J lost 5, with 10 bases in between. Germline V lookup: CDR1 SGHRS, CDR2 YFSETQ. The CDR3 nucleotides read TGCGCCAGCAGTGACGACAGCGAGACCCAGTACTTC. Amino acids: CASSDDSETQYF. Using reference TRBV5-1 and TRBJ2-5 for the parts outside the CDR3, the full variable domain is KAGVTQTPRYLIKTRGQQVTLSCSPISGHRSVSWYQQTPGQGLQFLFEYFSETQRNKGNFPGRFSGRQFSNSRSEMNVSTLELGDSALYLCASSDDSETQYFGPGTRLLVL.

The rearrangement uses TRBV6-1 and TRBJ1-3; 7 bases agree with TRBD1. Germline CDR1 MNHNS, CDR2 SASEGT. The CDR3 covers 16 residues. V dropped 4 bases and J dropped 0; count of bases not matched to a gene: 6. CDR3 sequence reads: CASSGGQALSGNTIYF. As DNA, the CDR3 is TGTGCCAGCAGTGGCGGACAGGCGCTCTCTGGAAACACCATATATTTT.

The V gene is TRBV11-2, the J gene TRBJ2-2; D is ambiguous. Per the germline V gene, CDR1 is SGHAT and CDR2 is FQNNGV. The CDR3 consists of 13 residues. The V and J ends lost 1 base and 6 bases respectively, with 6 bases between them. CDR3 protein: CASSLGVAGELFF. The CDR3 DNA reads TGTGCCAGCAGCTTAGGCGTGGCCGGGGAGCTGTTTTTT. The complete variable domain, with remaining parts taken from reference TRBV11-2 and TRBJ2-2, reads EAGVAQSPRYKIIEKRQSVAFWCNPISGHATLYWYQQILGQGPKLLIQFQNNGVVDDSQLPKDRFSAERLKGVDSTLKIQPAKLEDSAVYLCASSLGVAGELFFGEGSRLTVL.

The genes are TRBV9 and TRBJ1-1, with 9 bases that match TRBD1. V shed 3 bases and J 5 bases; nucleotides not matched to a gene: 8. The CDR3 runs 15 residues. Germline V gene lookup returns CDR1 SGDLS and CDR2 YYNGEE. CDR3 DNA sequence: TGTGCCAGCAGCGCGACTGGACAGGGGAGGACTGAAGCTTTCTTT. Its translation is CASSATGQGRTEAFF.

The chain has TRBV19 and TRBJ2-2; D might be TRBD1 (6 bases). The germline CDR1 and CDR2 sequences are LNHDA and SQIVND (reference sequence). V lost 3 bases, J lost 6 bases, and 11 bases lay in between. The CDR3 totals 14 residues. The CDR3 sequence: CASSMQGFAGELFF. In nucleotides, the CDR3 is TGTGCCAGTAGTATGCAGGGGTTTGCCGGGGAGCTGTTTTTT.

The chain uses TRBV29-1 and TRBJ2-1; 7 bases fit TRBD1. CDR1 SQVTM and CDR2 ANQGSEA come from the germline V gene. J gave up 4 bases and V 1 base, and 4 bases lay outside the gene matches. The CDR3 consists of 14 residues. For the CDR3, the DNA is TGCAGCGTTGAAGGTCAGGGGGTGTACAATGAGCAGTTCTTC. This gives the protein CSVEGQGVYNEQFF.

J is TRBJ1-3 and V is TRBV5-5; 9 bases align to TRBD1. Germline V CDR1 and CDR2: SGHKS, YYEKEE (reference sequence). With V trimmed by 4 bases and J by 4 bases, 9 bases remained unmatched. The CDR3 runs to 16 residues. The CDR3 spells CASSPTTGGRGNTIYF. In nucleotides, the CDR3 is TGTGCCAGCAGCCCAACGACAGGGGGAAGAGGAAACACCATATATTTT.

The chain uses TRBV7-2 and TRBJ1-2; D is ambiguous. Trimming took off 2 bases at V and 4 bases at J, with 8 bases between the two ends. Germline V gives CDR1 SGHTA, CDR2 FQGNSA. There are 13 residues in the CDR3. The CDR3 spells CASSLTSPYGYTF. The DNA of the CDR3 is TGTGCCAGCAGCTTAACATCCCCCTATGGCTACACCTTC.

V is TRBV19 and J is TRBJ1-2; D gene ambiguous. The CDR3 totals 19 residues. CDR1 is LNHDA, CDR2 SQIVND, per germline (reference sequence). V dropped 3 bases and J dropped 0 bases, with 23 bases sitting between them. CDR3 protein: CASSIYPPYPGRANYGYTF. The CDR3 coding sequence is TGTGCCAGTAGTATTTATCCACCATATCCGGGGAGAGCTAACTATGGCTACACCTTC.

V and J are TRBV25-1 and TRBJ1-1; tentatively, D is TRBD1 (6 bases). With 8 bases removed from V and 4 bases from J, the gap between germline ends came to 14 bases. The CDR3 is 13 residues long. Germline V lookup: CDR1 MGHDK, CDR2 SYGVNS. The CDR3 reads CASPEYRATEAFF. CDR3 nucleotides: TGTGCCAGCCCAGAGTACAGGGCCACTGAAGCTTTCTTT.

This chain joins TRBV6-5 and TRBJ1-5; the match to TRBD1 covers 7 bases. Germline lookup yields CDR1 MNHEY and CDR2 SVGAGI. This CDR3 has 14 amino acids. The ends lost 4 bases at V and 9 bases at J; junction bases unmatched: 9. The CDR3 DNA follows: TGTGCCAGCAGTTCACAGGGGCCGGTTGGGCCCCAGCATTTT. It encodes CASSSQGPVGPQHF.

V usage is TRBV19 and J usage is TRBJ1-1; possible D gene TRBD1, 6 bases. The CDR3 is 15 residues long. The germline CDR1 and CDR2 sequences are LNHDA and SQIVND (reference sequence). V was pared by 7 bases and J by 0 bases, with 15 bases between. The CDR3 loop reads CASTTGRSMNTEAFF. CDR3 sequence (DNA): TGTGCCAGTACTACAGGGAGAAGCATGAACACTGAAGCTTTCTTT.

This sequence joins TRBV5-1 and TRBJ1-4; D remains ambiguous. Trimming cost V 2 bases and J 8 bases, with 10 bases left between them. Germline V CDR1 and CDR2: SGHRS, YFSETQ. The CDR3 has 13 amino acids. CDR3 residues: CASSFGFGEKLFF. The DNA of the CDR3 is TGCGCCAGCAGCTTCGGGTTCGGGGAAAAACTGTTTTTT.

The chain carries TRBV6-5 and TRBJ2-7; 8 bases match TRBD1. The J segment lost 3 bases and the V segment lost 10 bases, leaving 14 bases of the junction unmatched. The germline CDR1 and CDR2 sequences are MNHEY and SVGAGI. The CDR3 sequence is 15 residues long. CDR3 sequence (DNA): TGTGCCACCCGGCCGGACAGGGAAGCCTACTACGAGCAGTACTTC. It specifies CATRPDREAYYEQYF.

V gene TRBV18 combines with J gene TRBJ2-5, with D perhaps TRBD2 (6 bases). V lost 3 bases to trimming and J lost 5 bases, with 10 bases between them. Germline loops: CDR1 KGHSH, CDR2 LQKENI. The CDR3 totals 13 residues. Here the CDR3 DNA reads TGTGCCAGCTCACCCGGGACTCAGGAGACCCAGTACTTC. It translates to CASSPGTQETQYF.

The chain is built from TRBV6-2 or TRBV6-3 and TRBJ2-1, with 7 bases fitting TRBD1. Trimming at V came to 2 bases and at J to 14 bases, leaving 9 bases not matched to a gene. CDR3 length equals 13 residues. CDR1 and CDR2 from the germline V gene are MNHEY and SVGEGT. The CDR3 region has the DNA TGTGCCAGCAGTTACACTAGACGACAGGGAGAGTTCTTC. Translation gives CASSYTRRQGEFF.

The chain is built from TRBV9 and TRBJ2-3; D is possibly TRBD2 (5 bases). Per the germline V gene, CDR1 is SGDLS and CDR2 is YYNGEE. The CDR3 sequence is 14 residues long. Trimming removed 2 bases from V and 2 bases from J, with 9 bases in between. The DNA of the CDR3 is TGTGCCAGCAGCGTCGGCGGGCCCACAGATACGCAGTATTTT. Amino acid sequence: CASSVGGPTDTQYF.

The V and J genes are TRBV24-1 and TRBJ2-7, with TRBD1 matching 9 bases. The CDR3 consists of 11 residues. Germline loops: CDR1 KGHDR, CDR2 SFDVKD. Trimming at V came to 9 bases and at J to 6 bases, leaving 2 bases not matched to a gene. This CDR3 is CATPQGAEQYF. CDR3 sequence (DNA): TGTGCCACCCCACAGGGGGCCGAGCAGTACTTC.

A single count supports this clone. The chain recombines TRBV5-1 with TRBJ2-3; TRBD2 agrees at 10 bases. Germline trimming cut 5 bases from V and 4 bases from J; bases unmatched to any gene: 7. From germline, CDR1 is SGHRS and CDR2 YFSETQ. This CDR3 is built from 15 residues. CDR3 in amino acids: CASRDGAGGPDTQYF. CDR3 in DNA: TGCGCCAGCAGGGACGGAGCGGGGGGGCCAGATACGCAGTATTTT.

The J gene is TRBJ2-7, the V gene TRBV20-1; no definite D call. Deletions cut 5 bases from V and 6 bases from J, with 11 bases between. The CDR3 totals 11 residues. CDR1 is DFQATT, CDR2 SNEGSKA, per germline (reference sequence). The CDR3 reads CSARMSREQYF. The CDR3 region has the DNA TGCAGTGCTCGTATGTCTCGCGAGCAGTACTTC.